These 25 T cell receptor beta chains were sequenced from one sample in a study of radiotherapy plus CTLA-4 blockade in lung cancer. Sequenced by immunoSEQ multiplex PCR; TCRdb stores in-frame clones only, minus some. The sample lists tens of thousands of clones, more than 85% seen once, with just over 0.85% in the top ten. Sequenced here: peripheral blood, sampled from a patient treated with radiotherapy plus ipilimumab. The source is a human donor with non-small cell lung cancer who had stable disease on radiotherapy plus ipilimumab.

Concerning this clone itself: The same CDR3 can be traced to other DNA sequences in this sample. The rearrangement uses TRBV6-5 and TRBJ2-5, with D perhaps being TRBD1 or TRBD2 (5 bases each). This CDR3 has 15 amino acids. The germline V gene has CDR1 MNHEY and CDR2 SVGAGI. Trimming stripped 6 bases from V and 4 bases from J, with 18 bases between. As DNA, the CDR3 is TGTGCCAGCAGGTATCGGGGCCAAGGGCCAGAGACCCAGTACTTC. It encodes CASRYRGQGPETQYF.

The rearrangement links TRBV28 to TRBJ2-5, with D possibly TRBD2 on 6 matching bases. V was cut by 5 bases and J by 2 bases, with 15 bases left in between. This CDR3 spans 15 amino acids. Germline CDR1 is MDHEN and CDR2 is SYDVKM. The CDR3 reads CASSPPGRGQETQYF. In DNA form, the CDR3 reads TGTGCCAGCAGTCCCCCCGGACGGGGGCAAGAGACCCAGTACTTC.

V and J are TRBV19 and TRBJ2-7; D is possibly TRBD2 (5 bases). Trimming shortened V by 5 bases and J by 0 bases, and 8 bases separated the two germline ends. There are 13 residues in the CDR3. Germline lookup yields CDR1 LNHDA and CDR2 SQIVND (reference sequence). CDR3 region: CASSPGNSYEQYF. CDR3 sequence (DNA): TGTGCCAGTAGTCCCGGGAACTCCTACGAGCAGTACTTC. The variable domain in full, with the rest retrieved from reference TRBV19 and TRBJ2-7, is DGGITQSPKYLFRKEGQNVTLSCEQNLNHDAMYWYRQDPGQGLRLIYYSQIVNDFQKGDIAEGYSVSREKKESFPLTVTSAQKNPTAFYLCASSPGNSYEQYFGPGTRLTVT.

This chain connects TRBV30 to TRBJ2-7, with 8 bases that match TRBD2. This CDR3 comprises 14 residues. Trimming took 2 bases from V and 5 from J; bases not matched to a gene: 8. The V gene's germline CDR1 is GTSNPN and CDR2 SVGIG (reference sequence). The CDR3 loop reads CAWSLMLAGDEQYF. In DNA, the CDR3 is TGTGCCTGGAGTCTTATGCTAGCGGGCGACGAGCAGTACTTC.

The rearrangement joins TRBV6-1 to TRBJ2-7, with TRBD1 as a possible D gene (6 bases). Per germline, CDR1 MNHNS and CDR2 SASEGT. This CDR3 region has 14 residues. V lost 0 bases, J lost 2 bases, and 8 bases lay in between. The DNA of the CDR3 is TGTGCCAGCAGTGAAGCGGGGGCCGCCTACGAGCAGTACTTC. Its translation: CASSEAGAAYEQYF.

V gene TRBV19 combines with J gene TRBJ2-7; 7 nucleotides line up with TRBD2. The length of the CDR3 is 15 residues. The germline V gene encodes CDR1 LNHDA and CDR2 SQIVND (reference sequence). J lost 3 bases, V lost 3 bases, and 8 bases had no gene match. The DNA for the CDR3 is TGTGCCAGTAGTATTTTGGGGCGGGAGAGCTACGAGCAGTACTTC. This translates into CASSILGRESYEQYF.

This clone is a singleton in its sample. The rearrangement links TRBV27 to TRBJ2-1, with 10 bases fitting TRBD2. From germline, CDR1 is MNHEY and CDR2 SMNVEV (reference sequence). The CDR3 is made up of 15 amino acids. Losses at the gene ends were 7 bases for V and 5 bases for J; bases not matched to a gene: 8. DNA for the CDR3: TGTGCCAGCATCCCACTAGCGGGGCTTAACAATGAGCAGTTCTTC. This encodes CASIPLAGLNNEQFF.

The DNA for the CDR3 is TGTGCCAGCCGACCCCCACAGGGTTCACAGCCCCAGCATTTT. Translated: CASRPPQGSQPQHF. The rearrangement joins TRBV28 to TRBJ1-5; the D gene is possibly TRBD1 (6 bases). The ends were cut back, 8 bases at V and 7 bases at J, with 18 bases in the middle. Germline V gives CDR1 MDHEN, CDR2 SYDVKM. The CDR3 extends over 14 amino acids. The variable domain in full, with the rest retrieved from reference TRBV28 and TRBJ1-5, is DVKVTQSSRYLVKRTGEKVFLECVQDMDHENMFWYRQDPGLGLRLIYFSYDVKMKEKGDIPEGYSVSREKKERFSLILESASTNQTSMYLCASRPPQGSQPQHFGDGTRLSIL.

This chain joins TRBV10-1 and TRBJ1-5; 10 nucleotides line up with TRBD1. After removal of 6 bases from V and 4 bases from J, the junction contained 6 bases not matched to a gene. This CDR3 spans 15 amino acids. From germline, CDR1 is WNHNN and CDR2 SYGVQD (reference sequence). The CDR3 DNA is TGCGCCAGCAGACCCGACAGGGGGCGGAATCAGCCCCAGCATTTT. Its translation is CASRPDRGRNQPQHF.

The rearrangement joins TRBV11-2 to TRBJ1-2; 9 bases fit TRBD1. Germline values: CDR1 SGHAT, CDR2 FQNNGV. Unmatched junction bases numbered 9, after V lost 3 bases and J lost 7 bases. The CDR3 spans 15 residues. The chain's CDR3 is CASSFAGQGFGGYTF. CDR3 coding DNA: TGTGCCAGCAGCTTCGCGGGACAGGGTTTTGGTGGCTACACCTTC.

This CDR3 reads CASIPGSIAYNEQFF. Here the CDR3 DNA reads TGTGCCAGCATTCCGGGTTCGATCGCCTACAATGAGCAGTTCTTC. J is TRBJ2-1 and V is TRBV7-9; no clear D gene. The germline gives CDR1 SEHNR, CDR2 FQNEAQ (reference sequence). V shed 7 bases and J shed 2 bases, with 15 bases lying between them. CDR3 length: 15 residues.

The rearrangement uses TRBV6-5 and TRBJ2-7; D gene ambiguous. The CDR3 runs 13 residues. Per germline, CDR1 MNHEY and CDR2 SVGAGI. Trimming removed 6 bases from V and 4 bases from J, with 13 bases in between. The CDR3 sequence: CASRGLSLYEQYF. CDR3 bases: TGTGCCAGCAGAGGGCTCAGCCTATACGAGCAGTACTTC.

The chain is built from TRBV27 and TRBJ2-1, with 8 bases that match TRBD2. V shed 3 bases and J 6 bases; nucleotides not matched to a gene: 10. CDR1 is MNHEY and CDR2 is SMNVEV in the germline V gene (reference sequence). This CDR3 is built from 16 residues. This CDR3 reads CASSFPSGGSPNEQFF. In nucleotides, the CDR3 is TGTGCCAGCAGTTTCCCCTCGGGGGGGAGCCCCAATGAGCAGTTCTTC.

V and J are TRBV6-5 and TRBJ1-3; D might be TRBD1 (6 bases). Per the germline V gene, CDR1 is MNHEY and CDR2 is SVGAGI. The CDR3 consists of 15 residues. The V end lost 4 bases, the J end lost 0 bases, and 10 bases lay between the germline ends. The CDR3 region has the DNA TGTGCCAGCAGTTCACAGGGTAACTCTGGAAACACCATATATTTT. Its protein product is CASSSQGNSGNTIYF.

The rearrangement joins TRBV5-1 to TRBJ1-1, with D uncertain. V was pared by 1 base and J by 2 bases, with 6 bases between. CDR1 is SGHRS, CDR2 YFSETQ, per germline. There are 13 residues in the CDR3. The CDR3 sequence: CASSLSRNTEAFF. In nucleotides, the CDR3 is TGCGCCAGCAGCTTGTCCAGAAACACTGAAGCTTTCTTT.

This clone came up a few times. V and J are TRBV28 and TRBJ1-2, with 12 bases matching TRBD1. The CDR3 is made up of 17 amino acids. The junction had 13 bases not matched to a gene; V was cut back by 3 bases and J by 8 bases. Germline loops: CDR1 MDHEN, CDR2 SYDVKM. The CDR3 bases are TGTGCCAGCAGTTTGACGATTCGGGGACAGGGGGCGAAAGGCTACACCTTC. Its protein is CASSLTIRGQGAKGYTF.

This chain links TRBV13 with TRBJ1-2; 7 bases agree with TRBD1. The CDR3 contains 14 residues. Trimming cost V 2 bases and J 5 bases; bases outside gene matches: 5. Germline assignment: CDR1 PRHDT and CDR2 FYEKMQ (reference sequence). This CDR3 is CASSLKRGHYGYTF. The CDR3 DNA follows: TGTGCCAGCAGCTTAAAAAGGGGGCATTATGGCTACACCTTC.

V gene TRBV6-1 combines with J gene TRBJ2-3, with a tentative D call TRBD2 (6 bases). The CDR3 length is 15 residues. Germline V gene lookup returns CDR1 MNHNS and CDR2 SASEGT. The V end lost 3 bases, the J end lost 4 bases, and 14 bases lay between the germline ends. CDR3: CASSDGQSGADTQYF. The CDR3 DNA sequence: TGTGCCAGCAGTGACGGTCAGTCGGGGGCAGATACGCAGTATTTT.

V gene TRBV18 combines with J gene TRBJ1-1; D is unresolved. Germline V CDR1 and CDR2: KGHSH, LQKENI. This CDR3 region has 13 residues. The V gene lost 1 base and the J gene lost 8 bases, with 11 bases spanning the gap. In DNA, the CDR3 is TGTGCCAGCTCACCACAGGAAGGTGGGGAAGCTTTCTTT. It yields the protein CASSPQEGGEAFF.

The gene calls are TRBV5-1 and TRBJ2-7; no reliable D call. CDR3 length: 13 residues. Trimming removed 0 bases at V and 6 bases at J, with 10 bases between. The V gene's germline CDR1 is SGHRS and CDR2 YFSETQ. For the CDR3, the DNA is TGCGCCAGCAGCTTGGATTGGGGTTTCGAGCAGTACTTC. Its translation: CASSLDWGFEQYF.

The rearrangement joins TRBV30 to TRBJ1-5; 9 bases fit TRBD1. The germline CDR1 and CDR2 sequences are GTSNPN and SVGIG (reference sequence). This CDR3 has 14 amino acids. The J segment lost 1 base and the V segment lost 5 bases, leaving 3 bases of the junction unmatched. The CDR3 DNA sequence: TGTGCCTGGGAGACAGGGGGAAGCAATCAGCCCCAGCATTTT. Protein product: CAWETGGSNQPQHF.

This clone appeared once. This chain connects TRBV9 to TRBJ2-5, with D possibly being TRBD1 (6 bases). The ends were cut back, 0 bases at V and 1 base at J, with 7 bases in the middle. Germline V gene data show CDR1 as SGDLS and CDR2 as YYNGEE. The CDR3 runs 14 residues. The CDR3 DNA follows: TGTGCCAGCAGCGTAGGGACAGTCCAAGAGACCCAGTACTTC. This translates into CASSVGTVQETQYF.

The chain has TRBV7-9 and TRBJ2-1; D could derive from TRBD1 or TRBD2 (5 bases each). The CDR3 contains 14 residues. The V and J ends lost 3 bases and 5 bases respectively, with 11 bases between them. The germline CDR1 and CDR2 sequences are SEHNR and FQNEAQ (reference sequence). CDR3 loop: CASSLARGHNEQFF. The DNA for the CDR3 is TGTGCCAGCAGCTTGGCCCGGGGACACAATGAGCAGTTCTTC.

The V call is TRBV7-8, the J call TRBJ2-5, with 7 bases aligning to TRBD1. Germline CDR1 is SGHVS and CDR2 is FQNEAQ. The CDR3 extends over 14 amino acids. V was pared by 2 bases and J by 3 bases, with 3 bases of the junction left unmatched. In DNA, the CDR3 is TGTGCCAGCAGCTTAAACACAGGGGAAGAGACCCAGTACTTC. As protein: CASSLNTGEETQYF.

This clone has more than one count but fewer than ten. The V and J genes are TRBV13 and TRBJ1-2, with 9 nucleotides matching TRBD1. Germline values: CDR1 PRHDT, CDR2 FYEKMQ (reference sequence). CDR3 length: 15 residues. The ends lost 5 bases at V and 8 bases at J; junction bases unmatched: 12. DNA for the CDR3: TGTGCCAGCAGCATCGTGGACAGGGGCCTCCGGGGCTACACCTTC. This codes for CASSIVDRGLRGYTF.